The following is a T cell receptor (beta chain) sequence with its context. What it binds is not known. These data originate in a study of identical twins. Study-wide results and caveats: Abundant beta clonotypes from cord blood bore fewer insertions; memory repertoires lacked this pattern.

Looked up from germline, CDR1 is MNHEY and CDR2 is SMNVEV (reference sequence). The V and J ends lost 3 bases and 7 bases respectively, with 19 bases between them. This CDR3 is 15 amino acids long. Template switching (which added a universal primer site) was used, and cDNA carried unique molecular identifiers. TCRdb ran MiXCR on the 5' RACE reads and lists one entry per CDR3 protein. The sample records roughly 190,000 distinct CDR3 sequences, approximately 15% being singletons. This same sample was also taken into another study, of T cells expressing NK-cell markers. Turning to that study: HCMV serostatus: seven of eight sequenced donors positive, one negative. CD8+ T cells in roughly six donors included dominant NKG2C+ clonotypes at roughly 1.0-7.5%.

Sample: CD8+ T cells sorted from blood. The chain has TRBV27 and TRBJ2-7, with D tentatively TRBD2 (6 bases). This sequence was found in a woman under 30 in good health. For the CDR3, the DNA is TGTGCCAGCAGTTTGGCGGAATCGGGACTTATGGAGCAGTACTTC. Its protein is CASSLAESGLMEQYF.